These 7 T cell receptor beta chains came from one sample sequenced in a study of blood T cell repertoires in COVID-19. Measured with immunoSEQ multiplex PCR; TCRdb has only the in-frame clones, and not every one. This table has 98,000 or so clones, roughly 85% appearing once. Sequencing input: peripheral blood. The receptors were gathered from a human donor in a cohort sampled during active COVID-19.

The sample holds a few counts of this clone. The chain is built from TRBV13 and TRBJ1-5, with 12 bases that match TRBD1. V shed 5 bases and J 5 bases; nucleotides not matched to a gene: 4. The CDR3 sequence is 15 residues long. The germline CDR1 and CDR2 sequences are PRHDT and FYEKMQ (reference sequence). CDR3 region: CASSLGQGADQPQHF. The DNA for the CDR3 is TGTGCCAGCAGCCTGGGACAGGGGGCCGATCAGCCCCAGCATTTT.

The rearrangement links TRBV27 to TRBJ2-2; 9 positions agree with TRBD1. Germline V gene lookup returns CDR1 MNHEY and CDR2 SMNVEV (reference sequence). The CDR3 is 16 amino acids. Trimming at V came to 6 bases and at J to 2 bases, leaving 7 bases not matched to a gene. The CDR3 here is CASSTPGQGNTGELFF. The CDR3 coding sequence is TGTGCCAGCAGCACCCCGGGACAGGGAAACACCGGGGAGCTGTTTTTT.

The chain combines TRBV11-2 with TRBJ1-1; D is uncertain. CDR1 and CDR2 (germline): SGHAT, FQNNGV. The ends were cut back, 4 bases at V and 2 bases at J, with 11 bases in the middle. CDR3 length: 14 amino acids. The CDR3 loop is CASSSPYSNTEAFF. The CDR3 DNA sequence: TGTGCCAGCAGCTCGCCTTACAGCAACACTGAAGCTTTCTTT.

The genes are TRBV2 and TRBJ2-7; 10 bases align to TRBD2. The V gene's germline CDR1 is SNHLY and CDR2 FYNNEI. This CDR3 spans 16 amino acids. The V gene end was trimmed by 7 bases and the J gene end by 1 base; junction bases not matched to a gene: 10. In nucleotides, the CDR3 is TGTGCCAGCACCGGGGGTTGGACTAGCGGATCCTACGAGCAGTACTTC. It yields the protein CASTGGWTSGSYEQYF. The full variable domain, its missing parts supplied by reference TRBV2 and TRBJ2-7, is EPEVTQTPSHQVTQMGQEVILRCVPISNHLYFYWYRQILGQKVEFLVSFYNNEISEKSEIFDDQFSVERPDGSNFTLKIRSTKLEDSAMYFCASTGGWTSGSYEQYFGPGTRLTVT.

The V gene is TRBV27, the J gene TRBJ2-4; 7 bases are a match to TRBD1. This CDR3 spans 14 amino acids. V was pared by 5 bases and J by 6 bases, with 7 bases of the junction left unmatched. Germline assignment: CDR1 MNHEY and CDR2 SMNVEV (reference sequence). The CDR3 nucleotides are TGTGCCAGCAGTCCGTGGACAGGCCCAAACATTCAGTACTTC. Translating gives CASSPWTGPNIQYF.

This chain links TRBV28 with TRBJ2-7; D unclear. V lost 2 bases to trimming and J lost 7 bases, with 18 bases between them. The CDR3 consists of 15 residues. Germline CDR1 reads MDHEN; CDR2 reads SYDVKM. The CDR3 sequence: CASSLPRVEEPEQYF. The DNA of the CDR3 is TGTGCCAGCAGTTTACCCCGGGTGGAAGAGCCAGAGCAGTACTTC.

The chain uses TRBV5-1 and TRBJ2-4; D may be TRBD2 (5 bases). The ends were cut back, 0 bases at V and 8 bases at J, with 12 bases in the middle. The CDR3 runs 14 residues. The V gene's germline CDR1 is SGHRS and CDR2 YFSETQ. DNA of the CDR3: TGCGCCAGCAGCTTGGATCTAGGGAGCGACATTCAGTACTTC. Translation: CASSLDLGSDIQYF. The full variable domain, in which reference TRBV5-1 and TRBJ2-4 provide the parts outside the CDR3, is KAGVTQTPRYLIKTRGQQVTLSCSPISGHRSVSWYQQTPGQGLQFLFEYFSETQRNKGNFPGRFSGRQFSNSRSEMNVSTLELGDSALYLCASSLDLGSDIQYFGAGTRLSVL.